A single sample gave rise to the 24 T cell receptor beta chains below, sequenced in a study of T-cell reconstitution after alpha-beta-depleted transplantation in children (dated by TCRdb to the mid-2010s). The library was generated by PCR. Reads for this sample came from an Illumina HiSeq 2500. To normalize quantification of the TCRbeta repertoire, the TCR libraries were built with molecular barcoding that relied on unique molecular identifiers. TCRdb handled the public reads itself, with Q25 trimming in fastp and clone calling in MiXCR, and kept productive beta chains. All rows with the same CDR3 protein become a single entry with the most common DNA and genes. Present in this sample are 440,000 or so distinct CDR3 sequences, under 13% of which were seen just once. The ten largest account for roughly 5.5% of the sample. The source material was PBMCs from the stem cell graft donor, sampled from the stem cell graft. All receptors derive from a human donor who donated a stem cell graft to a child with acute myeloid leukemia.

The V gene is TRBV20-1, the J gene TRBJ1-1; the D gene is possibly TRBD1 (5 bases). Germline V gene sequence: CDR1 DFQATT, CDR2 SNEGSKA (reference sequence). Trimming took off 0 bases at V and 1 base at J, with 12 bases between the two ends. This CDR3 comprises 15 residues. The CDR3 spells CSARDAAGSNTEAFF. The CDR3 region has the DNA TGCAGTGCTAGAGATGCCGCAGGGTCGAACACTGAAGCTTTCTTT.

The sample holds a few counts of this clonotype. The chain recombines TRBV29-1 with TRBJ1-2; D might be TRBD1 (5 bases). The CDR3 is made up of 12 amino acids. Germline CDR1 SQVTM, CDR2 ANQGSEA. Trimming removed 1 base at V and 4 bases at J, with 7 bases between. The CDR3 here is CSVEAGAYGYTF. In DNA, the CDR3 is TGCAGCGTTGAAGCCGGGGCCTATGGCTACACCTTC.

This clonotype was seen only once. V usage is TRBV30 and J usage is TRBJ2-1, with unresolved D. CDR1 and CDR2 from the germline V gene are GTSNPN and SVGIG (reference sequence). CDR3 size: 14 residues. The CDR3 coding sequence is TGTGCGTTAAATTATTGGGGTTCCTACAATGAGCAGTTCTTC. It yields the protein CALNYWGSYNEQFF.

This clonotype was observed many times. The chain couples TRBV15 to TRBJ2-4; tentative D call: TRBD1 (5 bases). Germline-derived CDR1 and CDR2 are LNHNV and YYDKDF (reference sequence). V gave up 5 bases and J gave up 7 bases, with 12 bases separating them. This CDR3 has 13 amino acids. The CDR3 loop is CATSAGQGNIQYF. CDR3 sequence (DNA): TGTGCCACCAGCGCCGGTCAGGGTAACATTCAGTACTTC.

This clonotype was counted a few times. The J gene is TRBJ2-3, the V gene TRBV29-1; 12 bases map to TRBD2. Per the germline V gene, CDR1 is SQVTM and CDR2 is ANQGSEA. CDR3 length: 15 residues. V dropped 3 bases and J dropped 5; count of bases not matched to a gene: 6. CDR3 nucleotide sequence: TGCAGCGTTGACCCTAGCGGGAGGGCCAGAGATACGCAGTATTTT. This encodes CSVDPSGRARDTQYF.

This clonotype was detected many times. V is TRBV5-5 and J is TRBJ1-1; a weak D match, TRBD1 (6 bases). This CDR3 comprises 18 residues. V lost 3 bases and J 0 bases, leaving 21 bases between the germline ends. Germline values: CDR1 SGHKS, CDR2 YYEKEE (reference sequence). CDR3 region: CASSSRDTASRLNTEAFF. For the CDR3, the DNA is TGTGCCAGCAGCTCCCGGGACACAGCATCCCGCCTGAACACTGAAGCTTTCTTT.

The chain has TRBV6-5 and TRBJ2-7; D is perhaps TRBD2 (6 bases). The germline V and J ends were trimmed by 0 bases and 3 bases, with 9 bases remaining between them. The germline gives CDR1 MNHEY, CDR2 SVGAGI. The CDR3 extends over 14 amino acids. For the CDR3, the DNA is TGTGCCAGCAGTTACTCGGGGGAGGACTACGAGCAGTACTTC. Encoded protein: CASSYSGEDYEQYF.

The chain has TRBV10-3 and TRBJ2-7; 7 positions match TRBD2. This CDR3 is built from 12 residues. From germline, CDR1 is ENHRY and CDR2 SYGVKD. With V trimmed by 11 bases and J by 4 bases, 8 bases remained unmatched. This CDR3 reads CAAGRVAYEQYV. CDR3 DNA: TGTGCCGCTGGGAGGGTCGCATACGAGCAGTACGTC.

There are a few counts of this clonotype. The chain recombines TRBV28 with TRBJ2-1, with D unclear. CDR3 length equals 13 residues. V lost 5 bases and J lost 7, with 12 bases in between. Germline assignment: CDR1 MDHEN and CDR2 SYDVKM. The CDR3 loop reads CASSPPGRNEQFF. CDR3 DNA: TGTGCCAGCAGTCCCCCTGGCAGAAATGAGCAGTTCTTC.

The chain has TRBV5-1 and TRBJ2-2; 7 nucleotides line up with TRBD2. V lost 4 bases to trimming and J lost 6 bases; unmatched junction nucleotides: 9. The CDR3 length is 15 residues. Germline V gives CDR1 SGHRS, CDR2 YFSETQ. In DNA form, the CDR3 reads TGCGCCAGCAGCACCCCCGGGGGGACGTCCGGGGAGCTGTTTTTT. Encoded protein: CASSTPGGTSGELFF.

The chain couples TRBV20-1 to TRBJ2-7; D might be TRBD1 or TRBD2, each matching 5 bases. The length of the CDR3 is 11 residues. Per the germline V gene, CDR1 is DFQATT and CDR2 is SNEGSKA (reference sequence). V lost 5 bases and J lost 4, with 9 bases in between. The CDR3 region has the DNA TGCAGTGCTGGGGACCCTTACGAGCAGTACGTC. Its translation: CSAGDPYEQYV.

This chain uses TRBV5-1 with TRBJ2-5, with 9 bases aligning to TRBD2. Germline loops: CDR1 SGHRS, CDR2 YFSETQ. The V segment lost 6 bases and the J segment 4 bases; nucleotides outside the gene matches: 7. CDR3 length: 14 residues. CDR3 nucleotide sequence: TGCGCCAGCACCTCTAGCGGGGTAACAGAGACCCAGTACTTC. The encoded protein is CASTSSGVTETQYF. Supplemented by reference TRBV5-1 and TRBJ2-5, the full variable domain reads KAGVTQTPRYLIKTRGQQVTLSCSPISGHRSVSWYQQTPGQGLQFLFEYFSETQRNKGNFPGRFSGRQFSNSRSEMNVSTLELGDSALYLCASTSSGVTETQYFGPGTRLLVL.

This chain connects TRBV20-1 to TRBJ2-1; TRBD2 might be the D (5 bases). The CDR3 has 13 amino acids. Looked up from germline, CDR1 is DFQATT and CDR2 is SNEGSKA (reference sequence). V was clipped by 3 bases and J by 10 bases, with 16 bases between them. CDR3 amino acids: CSARRRVHGEQFF. For the CDR3, the DNA is TGCAGTGCTAGGAGGCGGGTTCACGGGGAGCAGTTCTTC.

The chain employs TRBV6-5 and TRBJ1-5; 10 nucleotides line up with TRBD1. V lost 2 bases to trimming and J lost 6 bases; unmatched junction nucleotides: 13. This CDR3 spans 18 amino acids. Germline V gene lookup returns CDR1 MNHEY and CDR2 SVGAGI. The CDR3 loop reads CASSYQAPGTGEGQPQHF. The CDR3 DNA reads as TGTGCCAGCAGTTACCAAGCCCCCGGGACAGGGGAAGGTCAGCCCCAGCATTTT.

The chain is built from TRBV6-1 and TRBJ1-5, with 10 bases that match TRBD1. V gave up 6 bases and J gave up 7 bases; unmatched junction bases: 9. Looked up from germline, CDR1 is MNHNS and CDR2 is SASEGT. This CDR3 spans 15 amino acids. CDR3 DNA sequence: TGTGCCAGCAGACCCGGGACAGGGGTGATCCAGCCCCAGCATTTT. Its protein product is CASRPGTGVIQPQHF.

The V call is TRBV6-2 or TRBV6-3, the J call TRBJ2-6, with TRBD1 matching over 10 bases. The CDR3 spans 15 residues. Germline-derived CDR1 and CDR2 are MNHEY and SVGEGT. V was pared by 8 bases and J by 1 base, with 2 bases of the junction left unmatched. As DNA, the CDR3 is TGTGCCAGCCGACAGGGGGCATCTGGGGCCAACGTCCTGACTTTC. This sequence encodes CASRQGASGANVLTF.

The V and J genes are TRBV7-8 and TRBJ1-4; D not resolved. V lost 2 bases, J lost 4 bases, and 14 bases lay in between. Germline assignment: CDR1 SGHVS and CDR2 FQNEAQ. The CDR3 has 16 residues. This CDR3 is CASSLRGSCGNEKLFF. CDR3 in DNA: TGTGCCAGCAGCTTACGGGGTTCATGTGGTAATGAAAAACTGTTTTTT.

The V gene is TRBV5-1, the J gene TRBJ2-5; a weak D match, TRBD2 (6 bases). The V end was cut by 4 bases, the J end by 4 bases, with 17 bases between. Germline lookup yields CDR1 SGHRS and CDR2 YFSETQ. The CDR3 runs to 15 residues. The CDR3 spells CASSPNGGVAETQYF. DNA for the CDR3: TGCGCCAGCAGCCCTAACGGAGGGGTTGCAGAGACCCAGTACTTC.

This chain uses TRBV2 with TRBJ1-1; no definite D call. Germline V gene lookup returns CDR1 SNHLY and CDR2 FYNNEI. V lost 3 bases, J lost 5 bases, and 10 bases lay in between. The CDR3 covers 13 residues. The CDR3: CASSELSQTEAFF. The DNA of the CDR3 is TGTGCCAGCAGTGAGCTCAGTCAGACTGAAGCTTTCTTT.

In its sample, this clonotype was seen a few times. V usage is TRBV5-1 and J usage is TRBJ1-4; D uncertain. The V end lost 0 bases, the J end lost 2 bases, and 11 bases lay between the germline ends. Germline lookup yields CDR1 SGHRS and CDR2 YFSETQ. This CDR3 region has 16 residues. The CDR3 is CASSLEGRLTNEKLFF. For the CDR3, the DNA is TGCGCCAGCAGCTTGGAAGGTAGATTGACTAATGAAAAACTGTTTTTT.

This clonotype has more than one count but fewer than ten. The chain employs TRBV20-1 and TRBJ2-2, with D perhaps TRBD1 (5 bases). The V gene's germline CDR1 is DFQATT and CDR2 SNEGSKA (reference sequence). V lost 3 bases to trimming and J lost 6 bases, with 14 bases between them. The CDR3 runs to 14 residues. CDR3 loop: CSASREGKAGELFF. The CDR3 DNA reads TGCAGTGCTAGCAGGGAAGGGAAGGCCGGGGAGCTGTTTTTT.

This chain connects TRBV19 to TRBJ2-7, with TRBD2 matching over 7 bases. This CDR3 has 15 amino acids. V shed 5 bases, J shed 1 base, and the junction held 8 bases outside the gene matches. Germline V gene sequence: CDR1 LNHDA, CDR2 SQIVND (reference sequence). CDR3 loop: CASSAKTGRSYEQYF. The CDR3 DNA follows: TGTGCCAGTAGTGCCAAGACCGGGAGGTCCTACGAGCAGTACTTC.

There are a few counts of this clonotype. The chain carries TRBV20-1 and TRBJ2-1; D is undetermined. CDR3 length: 13 residues. Trimming cost V 1 base and J 7 bases, with 11 bases left between them. Germline V CDR1 and CDR2: DFQATT, SNEGSKA (reference sequence). CDR3 nucleotides: TGCAGTGCTAGAGGACCCCAGTCTAATGAGCAGTTCTTC. As protein: CSARGPQSNEQFF.

CDR3 amino acids: CAWSRGRTSGLRTDTQYF. The CDR3 nucleotides read TGTGCCTGGAGTAGAGGAAGGACTAGCGGGTTACGCACAGATACGCAGTATTTT. The chain joins TRBV30 to TRBJ2-3; 11 bases are shared with TRBD2. V lost 2 bases and J lost 1; bases outside the gene matches: 11. The CDR3 has 18 residues. CDR1 GTSNPN and CDR2 SVGIG come from the germline V gene (reference sequence).